This passage covers 23 T cell receptor beta chains from one sample sequenced in a study of blood T cells in healthy people across ages. Through a sample-barcoded 5' primer and a J-beta primer mix, a second PCR was run for roughly 6 to 11 cycles. TCRdb passed the 5' RACE reads through MiXCR, listing each CDR3 protein once. The sample includes about 1,400,000 distinct CDR3 sequences, approximately 38% of them seen just once. The sample taken for sequencing was blood. The source of these receptors is a woman aged 18-29 years in good health.

The chain uses TRBV28 and TRBJ2-7; TRBD1 agrees at 8 bases. The ends lost 6 bases at V and 3 bases at J; junction bases unmatched: 10. Germline V gene sequence: CDR1 MDHEN, CDR2 SYDVKM. The CDR3 totals 15 residues. CDR3 DNA: TGTGCCAGCAGCGAGGGAGGACAGGGCGACTACGAGCAGTACTTC. Translating it yields CASSEGGQGDYEQYF.

About this clonotype: A much larger clonotype is one base distant, so this may be a read error. J is TRBJ2-3 and V is TRBV4-2, with TRBD2 as a possible D gene (6 bases). Germline assignment: CDR1 LGHNA and CDR2 YNFKEQ. The CDR3 is 14 residues long. In nucleotides, the CDR3 is TGTGCCAGCAGCCCCGGGGGATACACAGGTACGCAGTATTTT. This encodes CASSPGGYTGTQYF.

On this clonotype itself: Germline and junction disagree at one end, which may indicate a read error. This chain links TRBV6-5 with TRBJ1-2; TRBD1 might be the D (6 bases). Germline V gene data show CDR1 as MNHEY and CDR2 as SVGAGI. This CDR3 has 17 residues. This CDR3 is CASSHSLPGGGEGGYTF. The CDR3 DNA sequence: TGTGCCAGCAGTCACTCGTTACCGGGGGGCGGAGAGGGTGGCTACACCTTC.

The chain joins TRBV20-1 to TRBJ1-2; 7 nucleotides agree with TRBD1. V lost 4 bases and J lost 5; bases outside the gene matches: 10. CDR1 and CDR2 from the germline V gene are DFQATT and SNEGSKA (reference sequence). This CDR3 contains 14 residues. The CDR3 DNA follows: TGCAGTGCTATGTACCCGGGACAGATTTATGGCTACACCTTC. Its protein product is CSAMYPGQIYGYTF.

The J gene is TRBJ2-3, the V gene TRBV27; 9 bases are shared with TRBD2. The ends lost 8 bases at V and 6 bases at J; junction bases unmatched: 18. Germline V gene sequence: CDR1 MNHEY, CDR2 SMNVEV (reference sequence). The CDR3 is made up of 17 amino acids. The CDR3 sequence is CASGFIGVREGPDTQYF. DNA for the CDR3: TGTGCCAGCGGATTTATTGGAGTGCGGGAGGGCCCCGATACGCAGTATTTT.

The chain carries TRBV4-1 and TRBJ2-1, with 15 nucleotides matching TRBD2. The CDR3 spans 16 residues. Trimming took 4 bases from V and 8 from J; bases not matched to a gene: 6. Germline V gene data show CDR1 as MGHRA and CDR2 as YSYEKL. The chain's CDR3 is CASSPWTSGRGYEQFF. DNA for the CDR3: TGCGCCAGCAGCCCGTGGACTAGCGGGAGGGGATATGAGCAGTTCTTC.

This clonotype has only a few counts. CDR3 protein: CASSERGSRTEAFF. As DNA, the CDR3 is TGTGCCAGCAGCGAACGAGGGTCCCGGACTGAAGCTTTCTTT. The chain joins TRBV25-1 to TRBJ1-1, with D unresolved. Germline loops: CDR1 MGHDK, CDR2 SYGVNS. Trimming left V 6 bases short and J 5 bases short, with 16 bases between. CDR3 length: 14 residues.

The chain is built from TRBV6-1 and TRBJ2-1; 14 bases line up with TRBD2. The germline CDR1 and CDR2 sequences are MNHNS and SASEGT. This CDR3 is built from 17 residues. After removal of 4 bases from V and 6 bases from J, the junction contained 8 bases not matched to a gene. CDR3 DNA: TGTGCCAGCAGTGTCCCCGGTGGGACTAGCGGGAGCAATGAGCAGTTCTTC. Its protein is CASSVPGGTSGSNEQFF.

J is TRBJ2-7 and V is TRBV28, with 7 positions matching TRBD1. The CDR3 covers 13 residues. The junction had 6 bases not matched to a gene; V was cut back by 7 bases and J by 3 bases. Looked up from germline, CDR1 is MDHEN and CDR2 is SYDVKM. The CDR3 region has the DNA TGTGCCAGCACAGAGGGACAGTTCTACGAGCAGTACTTC. Its protein product is CASTEGQFYEQYF.

This clonotype was seen ten or more times. J is TRBJ2-3 and V is TRBV5-1, with 11 bases matching TRBD2. The CDR3 length is 15 residues. Germline trimming cut 2 bases from V and 6 bases from J; bases unmatched to any gene: 5. Germline CDR1 SGHRS, CDR2 YFSETQ. The CDR3 here is CASSFSGGASDTQYF. The DNA of the CDR3 is TGCGCCAGCAGCTTTAGCGGGGGGGCTTCGGATACGCAGTATTTT.

This chain connects TRBV20-1 to TRBJ2-3; D might be TRBD2 (6 bases). The CDR3 extends over 14 amino acids. Looked up from germline, CDR1 is DFQATT and CDR2 is SNEGSKA (reference sequence). The V end lost 5 bases, the J end lost 0 bases, and 12 bases lay between the germline ends. CDR3 residues: CSAALGSSTDTQYF. The DNA of the CDR3 is TGCAGTGCTGCCCTCGGGAGTAGCACAGATACGCAGTATTTT.

In its sample, this clonotype was seen a few times. CDR3 bases: TGTGCCAGCAGCTTAGGGGTGGCACCTGAGCAGTTCTTC. This gives the protein CASSLGVAPEQFF. The chain recombines TRBV7-2 with TRBJ2-1; D uncertain. Germline V gene sequence: CDR1 SGHTA, CDR2 FQGNSA. The CDR3 sequence is 13 residues long. Trimming cost V 1 base and J 9 bases, with 10 bases left between them.

CDR3 nucleotide sequence: TGTGCCAGCAGCCAGCAGGGTTCTTCTAACTATGGCTACACCTTC. This gives the protein CASSQQGSSNYGYTF. The chain uses TRBV9 and TRBJ1-2; weak D call: TRBD1 (5 bases). Trimming took off 4 bases at V and 0 bases at J, with 13 bases between the two ends. Germline loops: CDR1 SGDLS, CDR2 YYNGEE. This CDR3 has 15 amino acids.

The chain uses TRBV27 and TRBJ2-5, with TRBD2 as a possible D gene (6 bases). V lost 3 bases to trimming and J lost 2 bases, with 19 bases between them. This CDR3 has 17 amino acids. Looked up from germline, CDR1 is MNHEY and CDR2 is SMNVEV (reference sequence). The DNA of the CDR3 is TGTGCCAGCAGTTTGGCTAGCGAAAACAAAAATCAAGAGACCCAGTACTTC. It codes for CASSLASENKNQETQYF.

The chain links TRBV2 to TRBJ1-2; TRBD1 matches 7 bases. The CDR3 sequence is 12 residues long. The germline V gene encodes CDR1 SNHLY and CDR2 FYNNEI. The trim removed 11 bases at V and 6 bases at J, leaving 9 bases unmatched. CDR3: CAGGTVGDGYTF. The CDR3 nucleotides read TGTGCCGGGGGGACAGTGGGGGATGGCTACACCTTC.

A few counts support this clonotype. The rearrangement joins TRBV20-1 to TRBJ2-3; D remains ambiguous. Germline loops: CDR1 DFQATT, CDR2 SNEGSKA (reference sequence). This CDR3 spans 11 amino acids. V lost 5 bases, J lost 3 bases, and 6 bases lay in between. CDR3 residues: CSAYSTDTQYF. As DNA, the CDR3 is TGCAGTGCTTACAGTACAGATACGCAGTATTTT.

The chain carries TRBV9 and TRBJ1-5; D is uncertain. Germline CDR1 reads SGDLS; CDR2 reads YYNGEE. CDR3 length equals 14 residues. V was shortened by 0 bases and J by 4 bases, with 8 bases between the two germline ends. Written as DNA, the CDR3 is TGTGCCAGCAGCGTAGATCCTGGGAATCAGCCCCAGCATTTT. This gives the protein CASSVDPGNQPQHF. Together with reference TRBV9 and TRBJ1-5, the CDR3 gives the full variable domain: DSGVTQTPKHLITATGQRVTLRCSPRSGDLSVYWYQQSLDQGLQFLIQYYNGEERAKGNILERFSAQQFPDLHSELNLSSLELGDSALYFCASSVDPGNQPQHFGDGTRLSIL.

The genes are TRBV12-3 or TRBV12-4 and TRBJ1-4; D gene uncertain. CDR3 length equals 12 residues. V dropped 3 bases and J dropped 12 bases, with 11 bases sitting between them. CDR3 region: CASSFFGGELFF. In DNA, the CDR3 is TGTGCCAGCAGTTTTTTCGGCGGGGAACTGTTTTTT.

The V gene is TRBV6-1, the J gene TRBJ2-6, with D perhaps matching TRBD1 (5 bases). Germline V gene lookup returns CDR1 MNHNS and CDR2 SASEGT. The CDR3 has 17 amino acids. V gave up 2 bases and J gave up 0 bases, with 11 bases separating them. Written as DNA, the CDR3 is TGTGCCAGCAGTGAAAGCAGGGAAACCTCTGGGGCCAACGTCCTGACTTTC. Its translation: CASSESRETSGANVLTF.

This clonotype occurred a few times. The V call is TRBV29-1, the J call TRBJ2-7; either TRBD1 or TRBD2 may supply D (7 bases each). V shed 6 bases and J shed 3 bases, with 21 bases lying between them. The germline V gene has CDR1 SQVTM and CDR2 ANQGSEA. CDR3 length equals 15 residues. CDR3: CSVRRGGKGDYEQYF. The CDR3 bases are TGCAGCGTCCGCAGGGGGGGTAAAGGAGACTACGAGCAGTACTTC.

The chain carries TRBV5-1 and TRBJ2-2; 12 positions agree with TRBD1. Germline trimming cut 1 base from V and 8 bases from J; bases unmatched to any gene: 6. The length of the CDR3 is 16 residues. The germline CDR1 and CDR2 sequences are SGHRS and YFSETQ. The DNA for the CDR3 is TGCGCCAGCAGCTTGATCGGGACAGGGGGCGAAGGGGAGCTGTTTTTT. It yields the protein CASSLIGTGGEGELFF.

This clonotype turned up a few times. The chain uses TRBV7-2 and TRBJ1-5, with TRBD1 as a possible D gene (5 bases). The CDR3 loop spans 15 amino acids. Germline CDR1 is SGHTA and CDR2 is FQGNSA. Deletions cut 1 base from V and 5 bases from J, with 12 bases between. The CDR3 region has the DNA TGTGCCAGCAGCTTAGATTGGGACTTCGATCAGCCCCAGCATTTT. Its protein product is CASSLDWDFDQPQHF.

The chain uses TRBV19 and TRBJ2-7; a possible D gene is TRBD2 (5 bases). The V end was cut by 3 bases, the J end by 7 bases, with 16 bases between. CDR3 size: 14 residues. In germline, CDR1 is LNHDA, CDR2 SQIVND (reference sequence). CDR3 region: CASSIWASYNEQYF. CDR3 sequence (DNA): TGTGCCAGTAGTATTTGGGCTAGCTACAATGAGCAGTACTTC.